The 15 T cell receptor beta chains presented below share a single source sample, sequenced in a study of OX40 agonist ivuxolimab in advanced cancers. Produced via immunoSEQ multiplex PCR; TCRdb's table is partial and in-frame only. The profile shows approximately 62,000 clones, around 90% of them singletons. The material was CD4+ or CD8+ T cells sorted from blood, obtained in a trial of the OX40 agonist ivuxolimab. These receptors originate from an adult with an advanced solid tumor such as melanoma, head and neck, liver or kidney cancer.

The chain employs TRBV6-9 and TRBJ1-5; D is possibly TRBD1 (6 bases). The ends were cut back, 6 bases at V and 0 bases at J, with 12 bases in the middle. CDR1 is MNHGY, CDR2 SVAAGI, per germline. The CDR3 loop spans 15 amino acids. In nucleotides, the CDR3 is TGTGCCAGCAGGACAACAGGGTATAGCAATCAGCCCCAGCATTTT. Translating gives CASRTTGYSNQPQHF.

The V and J genes are TRBV18 and TRBJ2-1; possible D gene TRBD2, 6 bases. Trimming cost V 2 bases and J 9 bases, with 14 bases left between them. CDR3 length equals 14 residues. Per germline, CDR1 KGHSH and CDR2 LQKENI. In DNA form, the CDR3 reads TGTGCCAGCTCACCAAATGAACTAGCAGGTGAGCAGTTCTTC. Protein product: CASSPNELAGEQFF.

This clone is a singleton in its sample. The V call is TRBV7-8, the J call TRBJ1-1, with D hard to call. Germline V lookup: CDR1 SGHVS, CDR2 FQNEAQ. Between the trimmed V and J ends, which lost 1 base and 1 base, there was a span of 7 bases. The CDR3 consists of 14 residues. Here the CDR3 DNA reads TGTGCCAGCAGCTTAGAAGGAGGGAACACTGAAGCTTTCTTT. Amino acid sequence: CASSLEGGNTEAFF. Full variable domain (outside the CDR3, taken from reference TRBV7-8 and TRBJ1-1): GAGVSQSPRYKVAKRGQDVALRCDPISGHVSLFWYQQALGQGPEFLTYFQNEAQLDKSGLPSDRFFAERPEGSVSTLKIQRTQQEDSAVYLCASSLEGGNTEAFFGQGTRLTVV.

Only a few counts were recorded for this clone. The CDR3 protein is CASRSTGEKGGKEYGYTF. DNA of the CDR3: TGTGCCAGCAGATCGACAGGGGAAAAAGGGGGTAAAGAATATGGCTACACCTTC. V is TRBV28 and J is TRBJ1-2; TRBD1 matches 8 bases. The CDR3 runs 18 residues. CDR1 and CDR2 (germline): MDHEN, SYDVKM. Losses at the gene ends were 6 bases for V and 5 bases for J; bases not matched to a gene: 20.

The V gene is TRBV19, the J gene TRBJ2-6; D gene unclear. V lost 4 bases and J 1 base, leaving 5 bases between the germline ends. Germline V gives CDR1 LNHDA, CDR2 SQIVND (reference sequence). CDR3 length equals 14 residues. The CDR3 bases are TGTGCCAGTAGTACCCAATCTGGGGCCAACGTCCTGACTTTC. Its translation: CASSTQSGANVLTF.

This chain links TRBV5-1 with TRBJ2-2, with D tentatively TRBD1 (6 bases). Between the trimmed V and J ends, which lost 6 bases and 6 bases, there was a span of 15 bases. CDR1 and CDR2 from the germline V gene are SGHRS and YFSETQ. CDR3 length: 14 amino acids. The CDR3 sequence is CASTGTSPAGELFF. CDR3 DNA sequence: TGCGCCAGCACCGGGACATCTCCTGCCGGGGAGCTGTTTTTT. Full variable domain (outside the CDR3, taken from reference TRBV5-1 and TRBJ2-2): KAGVTQTPRYLIKTRGQQVTLSCSPISGHRSVSWYQQTPGQGLQFLFEYFSETQRNKGNFPGRFSGRQFSNSRSEMNVSTLELGDSALYLCASTGTSPAGELFFGEGSRLTVL.

V usage is TRBV5-1 and J usage is TRBJ1-6; D ambiguous. CDR3 length: 17 residues. Looked up from germline, CDR1 is SGHRS and CDR2 is YFSETQ. V was cut by 0 bases and J by 0 bases, with 10 bases left in between. The CDR3 loop is CASSLGIRDSYNSPLHF. The DNA for the CDR3 is TGCGCCAGCAGCTTGGGTATCCGGGACTCCTATAATTCACCCCTCCACTTT.

This clone was found a few times. V usage is TRBV14 and J usage is TRBJ2-3; 10 nucleotides agree with TRBD2. The CDR3 totals 17 residues. Germline V gene sequence: CDR1 SGHDN, CDR2 FVKESK. J gave up 4 bases and V 2 bases, and 9 bases lay outside the gene matches. The CDR3 nucleotides are TGTGCCAGCAGCCAAAGGTCAGCGGGAGGGGTCGCAGATACGCAGTATTTT. This gives the protein CASSQRSAGGVADTQYF.

The rearrangement links TRBV5-1 to TRBJ2-7; D unclear. Per the germline V gene, CDR1 is SGHRS and CDR2 is YFSETQ. The length of the CDR3 is 13 residues. V lost 0 bases, J lost 2 bases, and 6 bases lay in between. DNA for the CDR3: TGCGCCAGCAGCTTGGCGGATGCCTACGAGCAGTACTTC. Protein sequence: CASSLADAYEQYF. The full variable domain, with the rest looked up from reference TRBV5-1 and TRBJ2-7, is KAGVTQTPRYLIKTRGQQVTLSCSPISGHRSVSWYQQTPGQGLQFLFEYFSETQRNKGNFPGRFSGRQFSNSRSEMNVSTLELGDSALYLCASSLADAYEQYFGPGTRLTVT.

This chain uses TRBV18 with TRBJ2-7, with a weak D call TRBD1 (6 bases). Trimming removed 3 bases at V and 2 bases at J, with 11 bases between. Germline values: CDR1 KGHSH, CDR2 LQKENI. The CDR3 sequence is 14 residues long. CDR3 nucleotides: TGTGCCAGCTCACCGGCAGGGGTAACCTACGAGCAGTACTTC. Residues: CASSPAGVTYEQYF.

The chain carries TRBV12-5 and TRBJ1-1, with unresolved D. CDR1 and CDR2 (germline): LGHNT, FRNRAP. V lost 6 bases and J 11 bases, leaving 13 bases between the germline ends. The CDR3 is made up of 11 amino acids. In DNA form, the CDR3 reads TGTGCTAGTGGGGATACCTGGGAGGCTTTCTTT. Translated, it gives CASGDTWEAFF.

The rearrangement uses TRBV18 and TRBJ2-1; TRBD1 matches at 8 bases. The germline CDR1 and CDR2 sequences are KGHSH and LQKENI. The length of the CDR3 is 14 residues. The J segment lost 5 bases and the V segment lost 3 bases, leaving 3 bases of the junction unmatched. As DNA, the CDR3 is TGTGCCAGCTCACCGGGACAGGAGGACAATGAGCAGTTCTTC. As protein: CASSPGQEDNEQFF. Drawing the rest from reference TRBV18 and TRBJ2-1, the complete variable domain is NAGVMQNPRHLVRRRGQEARLRCSPMKGHSHVYWYRQLPEEGLKFMVYLQKENIIDESGMPKERFSAEFPKEGPSILRIQQVVRGDSAAYFCASSPGQEDNEQFFGPGTRLTVL.

The chain uses TRBV15 and TRBJ1-3, with a possible D match to TRBD1 (5 bases). The V gene's germline CDR1 is LNHNV and CDR2 YYDKDF (reference sequence). CDR3 length equals 16 residues. Trimming removed 5 bases at V and 0 bases at J, with 14 bases between. In DNA form, the CDR3 reads TGTGCCACCAGCGGTCGACAGTTGACCTCTGGAAACACCATATATTTT. This sequence encodes CATSGRQLTSGNTIYF.

The chain carries TRBV28 and TRBJ2-7; 8 nucleotides agree with TRBD1. V was pared by 2 bases and J by 2 bases, with 5 bases of the junction left unmatched. This CDR3 contains 15 residues. Per germline, CDR1 MDHEN and CDR2 SYDVKM. CDR3 nucleotides: TGTGCCAGCAGTTTACGGACAGGGTTAGCCTACGAGCAGTACTTC. The encoded protein is CASSLRTGLAYEQYF.

This clone was counted only a few times. The chain recombines TRBV7-8 with TRBJ1-5, with a possible D match to TRBD1 (6 bases). The germline V gene has CDR1 SGHVS and CDR2 FQNEAQ. Trimming shortened V by 2 bases and J by 4 bases, and 6 bases separated the two germline ends. This CDR3 is 13 amino acids long. The CDR3 here is CASSLQGNQPQHF. DNA of the CDR3: TGTGCCAGCAGCTTACAGGGGAATCAGCCCCAGCATTTT.